The rows below give T cell receptor beta chains drawn from one sample of a study of T cell responses to AZD1222 COVID-19 vaccine. Generated by immunoSEQ multiplex PCR, the TCRdb table keeps only in-frame clones and is missing some. The profile shows more than 95,000 clones, approximately 89% of them singletons. This sample comprised peripheral blood, obtained on day 0 of AZD1222 vaccination. Source of these receptors: an adult in good health. Each CDR3 is given with its conserved first and last residue. Fields, in order: D gene, clone size, V gene, J gene, CDR3 protein, CDR3 DNA. D genes are given only for firm matches. The size field is filled for only some rows; it gives once, few, many or a size class.

>-|-|TRBV27|TRBJ2-7
CASSLSLAAGPLEQYF
TGTGCCAGCAGTTTATCCCTCGCGGCGGGTCCTCTCGAGCAGTACTTC
>TRBD2|-|TRBV5-1|TRBJ2-2
CASSSGTSGIAGELFF
TGCGCCAGCAGCTCCGGGACTAGCGGGATCGCCGGGGAGCTGTTTTTT
>TRBD1|-|TRBV25-1|TRBJ1-1
CASSGTGGTEAFF
TGTGCCAGCAGTGGGACAGGGGGCACTGAAGCTTTCTTT
>TRBD2|-|TRBV5-4|TRBJ2-2
CASNPREGGAGELFF
TGTGCCAGCAACCCCCGGGAGGGCGGGGCCGGGGAGCTGTTTTTT
>-|once|TRBV5-1|TRBJ1-1
CASSLGARDEAFF
TGCGCCAGCAGCTTGGGGGCCAGGGATGAAGCTTTCTTT
>-|-|TRBV29-1|TRBJ1-3
CSVEVSMRGSGNTIYF
TGCAGCGTTGAAGTCTCGATGCGAGGGAGTGGAAACACCATATATTTT
>-|-|TRBV19|TRBJ2-7
CASSIVGIPVSEQYF
TGTGCCAGTAGTATAGTCGGCATCCCGGTCTCCGAGCAGTACTTC
>TRBD2|-|TRBV18|TRBJ2-7
CASSRETSAATIYYEQYF
TGTGCCAGCTCCCGCGAGACTAGCGCGGCCACCATCTACTACGAGCAGTACTTC
>-|-|TRBV7-6|TRBJ1-5
CASSLEGNSLYSNQPQHF
TGTGCCAGCAGCTTAGAGGGTAATTCCCTTTATAGCAATCAGCCCCAGCATTTT
>-|-|TRBV10-3|TRBJ2-1
CAISEPPYNEQFF
TGTGCCATCAGTGAGCCTCCTTATAATGAGCAGTTCTTC
>-|-|TRBV4-1|TRBJ1-5
CASSQDQGRQPQHF
TGCGCCAGCAGCCAGGATCAGGGGCGCCAGCCCCAGCATTTT
>TRBD2|-|TRBV4-2|TRBJ2-3
CASSQELASGGAGDTQYF
TGTGCCAGCAGCCAAGAACTAGCGTCGGGGGGGGCTGGAGATACGCAGTATTTT
>TRBD2|few|TRBV18|TRBJ2-5
CASSPLGTSGGQETQYF
TGTGCCAGCTCACCACTCGGGACTAGCGGGGGTCAAGAGACCCAGTACTTC
>-|-|TRBV6-5|TRBJ1-6
CASRPQKGLDSPLHF
TGTGCCAGCAGGCCCCAGAAGGGGCTGGATTCACCCCTCCACTTT